Following are 2 T cell receptor beta chains from one sample sequenced in a study of CD8+CD57+ T cells in acquired aplastic anemia. Genomic DNA was employed as the template in profiling TCR beta VDJ and CDR3. TCRdb re-called the reads with MiXCR, one entry per CDR3 protein. The table records 150,000 to 200,000 distinct CDR3 sequences, about 64% of them present only once. The specimen sequenced was sorted CD4+, CD8+, or CD8+CD57+ T cells (not recorded which) from PBMCs. These receptors all come from a human donor in good health.

The sample holds many counts of this clonotype. This chain uses TRBV28 with TRBJ2-2; D may be TRBD1 (5 bases). The CDR3 covers 15 residues. V lost 3 bases and J lost 6, with 14 bases in between. Per the germline V gene, CDR1 is MDHEN and CDR2 is SYDVKM. This chain's CDR3 is CASSFIAGRAGELFF. CDR3 nucleotide sequence: TGTGCCAGCAGTTTCATTGCAGGCAGGGCCGGGGAGCTGTTTTTT. The full variable domain, in which reference TRBV28 and TRBJ2-2 provide the parts outside the CDR3, is DVKVTQSSRYLVKRTGEKVFLECVQDMDHENMFWYRQDPGLGLRLIYFSYDVKMKEKGDIPEGYSVSREKKERFSLILESASTNQTSMYLCASSFIAGRAGELFFGEGSRLTVL.

This chain links TRBV15 with TRBJ2-2; D gene unclear. The V end lost 3 bases, the J end lost 0 bases, and 11 bases lay between the germline ends. CDR1 and CDR2 from the germline V gene are LNHNV and YYDKDF (reference sequence). This CDR3 has 16 residues. CDR3 DNA sequence: TGTGCCACCAGCAGCTACAGCTCCTCGAACACCGGGGAGCTGTTTTTT. It is translated as CATSSYSSSNTGELFF.